Detailed here is one T cell receptor (beta chain). This clone was picked up a small number of times. Its binding antigen is unknown. No much larger clone is present one base from it, and per-base qualities are unavailable. Library prep was done by the immunoSEQ multiplex PCR assay. The multiplex PCR relied on a mix of 60 forward primers for TCR Vbeta segments and 13 reverse primers for TCR Jbeta segments. The CDR3 region of rearranged TCR beta genes was amplified from genomic DNA by a multiplex PCR assay. On the Illumina HiSeq System, the amplified TCR beta libraries were sequenced as 87-base-pair reads. The source study handled its data this way. Across the 600 to 700 repertoires, a later analysis counted tens of millions of unique TCR beta chains, 9.5 million to 13 million of which were shared by at least two donors. A nearest-neighbor algorithm error-corrected the raw reads and collapsed the reads into unique sequences, merging closely related sequences to remove PCR and sequencing errors. CDR3 sequences were aligned to IMGT reference sequences to assign V, D and J gene segments. For a sequence to be retained, a match of at least six nucleotides to both a V gene segment and a J gene segment was required. Rearrangements were classified as productive when the CDR3 lacked stop codons and remained in frame with V and J, and all other rearrangements were classified as non-productive. CDR3 was defined according to IMGT convention as the region running from the second conserved V-encoded cysteine to the conserved J-encoded phenylalanine. In an earlier analysis of around 600 of the donors, sequences lacking an unambiguous match to a single V gene segment were excluded. An earlier analysis of approximately 590 of the donors called V segments functional above 56.7% productive rearrangements and segregating when the between-donor standard deviation exceeded 5%. A statistical classification framework was built to diagnose cytomegalovirus status from the catalog of TCR beta chain sequences. V and J gene assignment, in a later analysis, came from comparing TCR nucleotide sequences with IMGT/GENE-DB human TR gene sequences. The TCRdist pipeline was used in a later analysis to assign CDR3 sequences and most-parsimonious VDJ recombination scenarios. In a later analysis, each TCR beta chain was defined by its CDR3 amino acid sequence together with its V-gene family, and reads lacking a unique V-gene family were excluded. To address suspected cross-contamination and a sequencing artifact, a later analysis removed approximately 590 highly shared, low-generation-probability nucleotide sequences. In a later analysis, a clonal expansion index was calculated for each public chain from normalized within-repertoire ranks of inferred template counts. A later analysis computed generation probabilities with a VDJ recombination model fitted to out-of-frame rearrangements, and checked the results against IGoR. Hypergeometric tests were used in a later analysis to score TCR-TCR, TCR-HLA and TCR-CMV co-occurrence, with a repertoire-size bias correction applied to the TCR pairs. In a later analysis, false discovery rates were estimated by permuting HLA or CMV assignments 20 times. In a later analysis, co-occurring TCRs were grouped with DBSCAN, and TCRdist sequence similarity was added when clustering was performed within HLA-allele-positive subsets. Repertoires with fewer than 30,000 or more than 120,000 public chains, plus five repertoires with anomalous nucleotide sharing, were excluded from co-occurrence clustering. Not all clones reach the TCRdb copy of this immuneACCESS table, which keeps in-frame sequences only. Checked studies attribute under half of the gap to unresolved V genes and leave the rest unexplained. That table gives V, J and clone size, and the DNA gave D and trimming. Present in this sample are 150,000 to 180,000 clones, approximately 80% of which were seen just once. The ten largest clones take up 10% to 15% of the sample.

This entry is derived from a study of cytomegalovirus exposure and HLA in healthy donors (dated by TCRdb to the late 2010s). Background for the entire study: In an earlier analysis of several hundred of the donors, around 290 Gb of sequence data and some 100 million unique TCR beta sequences from roughly 190 million T cells were reported. Around 300 gigabases of sequencing data and approximately 85 million unique TCR sequences were included in an early release covering several hundred HLA-typed donors. Of the approximately 370 genotyped donors, 65% to 90% were placed in the genetic ancestry cluster associated with self-reported Caucasian donors. The study aimed to test whether signatures of past pathogen exposure could be identified by cataloging public T cell receptors. The T cell repertoires of around 670 subjects were profiled by immunosequencing and related to cytomegalovirus serostatus. A separate validation cohort of 100 to 150 different subjects was used in addition to the roughly 700-subject first cohort. High-throughput TCR immunosequencing, statistical association of individual TCRs with disease status, and machine learning were combined to predict cytomegalovirus infection status. To study patterns of TCR occurrence, a later analysis re-analyzed previously published TCR beta repertoires from several hundred donors and added high-resolution HLA genotyping. Rather than using new phenotypic data, the later analysis identified candidate immune exposures from TCR beta sequences and from how often those sequences occurred across donors. An earlier analysis of some 500 of the donors used high-throughput TCR beta sequencing to judge whether each TCR beta V gene segment behaved as functional or pseudogenic. Donor age, sex, ethnicity and CMV serostatus were compiled together with the repertoire data. A later genetic analysis used genome-wide SNP genotypes for about 55% of the 666 donors, treating that subset as a discovery cohort. All discovery cohort repertoires had been generated on a single sequencing platform. Both class I and class II loci were covered by HLA typing, at four-digit resolution. Typing coverage differed by locus: A, B, C, DRB1 and DQB1 were typed in roughly 620-640 donors, DQA1 in about 550, DPA1 in 600 to 610, and DPB1 in about 450. Because of strong linkage in the cohort, four to six DR-DQ haplotypes were treated as single units for association and clustering. Among roughly 400 genotyped donors of the cohort, an average of about 240,000 unique TCR beta nucleotide sequences was sequenced per donor, of which 15% to 20% were non-productive.

CDR1 and CDR2 (SGHNT, YYREEE) derive from the germline V gene (reference sequence). The CDR3 holds 17 amino acids from the cysteine to the phenylalanine. The kept DNA is CDR3 alone, 51 bases in frame from the first base. Germline trimming amounts to 2 bases on V and 1 base on J, with 10 as the count of junction bases outside the gene matches. Findings and caveats that apply to the study as a whole: While some public TCRs were present in many individuals, most TCR sequences turned up only very rarely across donors. The authors suggested that the approach could potentially be generalized to other disease states and immunological phenotypes. In both the original and validation cohorts, the classifier was reported to diagnose cytomegalovirus status with high specificity and sensitivity. Because the 87-base-pair reads could not distinguish some IMGT-functional V segments, including TRBV6-2 and TRBV6-3, those segments were excluded. Correlated functional status among segregating V segments might be attributable to linkage disequilibrium, but an unknown experimental factor could not be ruled out. A total of roughly 160 TCR beta chains were listed by the study as associated with cytomegalovirus. For the cohort, immune exposure information was limited to CMV serostatus. In vitro tests confirmed that a few of the cytomegalovirus-associated TCR beta chains recognize cytomegalovirus antigens. V-gene and J-gene trimming of TCR beta chains was associated with a missense DCLRE1C variant in a later genetic analysis, and the association was replicated in an independent cohort. Roughly uniform sequencing depth across donors was assumed in presence/absence analyses, although this assumption may not hold. Because some donors lacked HLA typing at each locus, the association tests relied only on the typed subset. The earlier analysis of around 600 of the donors excluded over 15 rarely observed V segments, including chromosome 9 orphons, because counts were too low. In an earlier analysis of some 500 of the donors, most TCR beta V segments were observed in productive rearrangements about 90% or about 30% of the time, broadly matching IMGT annotations. In a later analysis, HLA-associated TCR beta chains were found to be more clonally expanded and to have lower generation probabilities than equally common non-associated chains. When HLA alleles, especially DR and DQ, strongly co-occurred, TCR associations were difficult to assign to individual alleles. In this cohort, only TCR beta chains were sequenced, and detectable features were limited by the absence of alpha or paired-chain data. According to a later analysis, TCR association rates differed among HLA loci, with DRB1 alleles showing the most associated TCRs and HLA-C alleles showing the fewest. The sequencing pipeline was judged likely to have produced a cluster of highly shared sequence variants as a technical artifact. According to a later analysis, parvovirus B19, influenza, CMV and Epstein-Barr virus appeared linked to several top co-occurrence clusters. Specific HLA alleles were associated with 18,000 or so TCR beta sequences at a false discovery rate of 0.05 in a later analysis. A further reported finding was that TCR beta sequences accurately predicted the HLA-A and HLA-B alleles for most subjects in the first cohort. In a later analysis, most CMV-associated TCR beta chains were found to appear HLA-restricted, with HLA associations seemingly driven largely by CMV exposure. A later genetic analysis reported fewer N-insertions in productive TCRs among donors in an Asian-associated ancestry cluster than the approximately 700-donor mean.

The cohort was made up of roughly 670 healthy bone marrow donors. At the time of sampling, all cohort members were nominally healthy, though unrecorded immune exposures were likely present. The donor was CMV seropositive and was included in the group of 270 or so seropositive cohort members. Each donor provided a peripheral blood sample, and peripheral blood mononuclear cells were used for TCR beta sequencing. The Qiagen DNeasy Blood Extraction Kit was used to extract genomic DNA from the blood cell samples. The sequence joins TRBV5-4 to TRBJ2-7, with 9 middle bases fitting TRBD2. Material: PBMCs. The sequence was obtained from a man between 25 and 39 years old in good health and CMV-seropositive. In nucleotide form, the sequence is TGTGCCAGCAGCTTAGGGATAGCGGGAGTTGCGTCCTACGAGCAGTACTTC. It codes for CASSLGIAGVASYEQYF.